These 18 T cell receptor beta chains were all obtained from the same sample, sequenced in a study of post-analysis software for immune sequencing data. Study-wide results and limits: TRBV segments more frequent in patients than in controls numbered roughly five and included TRBV5-6, TRBV5-1 and TRBV20-1.

Unique molecular identifiers tagged the TCR beta cDNA libraries. TCRdb re-called the PCR reads through MiXCR, storing one row per CDR3 protein. The sample has about 540,000 distinct CDR3 sequences; around a third are singletons. The antigens of these receptors remain unknown. Sequenced: blood. The receptors derive from a girl younger than 18 with multiple sclerosis.

The V call is TRBV7-8, the J call TRBJ2-1; D remains ambiguous. V shed 0 bases and J shed 2 bases, with 8 bases lying between them. This CDR3 is 15 amino acids long. The germline V gene encodes CDR1 SGHVS and CDR2 FQNEAQ. In nucleotides, the CDR3 is TGTGCCAGCAGCTTAGCGGACGGACCCTACAATGAGCAGTTCTTC. Protein sequence: CASSLADGPYNEQFF.

V is TRBV5-1 and J is TRBJ2-1, with D possibly matching TRBD1 (5 bases). Germline loops: CDR1 SGHRS, CDR2 YFSETQ. V was trimmed by 4 bases and J by 9 bases, leaving 17 bases between them. This CDR3 comprises 14 residues. The CDR3 is CASSPSQGRSEQFF. The CDR3 DNA reads TGCGCCAGCAGCCCTTCCCAGGGTCGGAGTGAGCAGTTCTTC.

The table lists this clonotype with many counts. The rearrangement links TRBV5-1 to TRBJ2-1, with D possibly called TRBD1 or TRBD2 (5 bases each). This CDR3 comprises 16 residues. From germline, CDR1 is SGHRS and CDR2 YFSETQ. V lost 3 bases to trimming and J lost 4 bases, with 17 bases between them. In DNA form, the CDR3 reads TGCGCCAGCAGCTCTGGGACCGGCGGATGGTACAATGAGCAGTTCTTC. This encodes CASSSGTGGWYNEQFF.

The CDR3, as DNA: TGTGCCAGTAGGGTCTCGTCGGATTCACCCCTCCACTTT. Its protein is CASRVSSDSPLHF. The J gene is TRBJ1-6, the V gene TRBV2; D is undetermined. This CDR3 is 13 amino acids long. CDR1 and CDR2 (germline): SNHLY, FYNNEI. The V gene lost 9 bases and the J gene lost 8 bases, with 14 bases spanning the gap. Full variable domain (outside the CDR3, taken from reference TRBV2 and TRBJ1-6): EPEVTQTPSHQVTQMGQEVILRCVPISNHLYFYWYRQILGQKVEFLVSFYNNEISEKSEIFDDQFSVERPDGSNFTLKIRSTKLEDSAMYFCASRVSSDSPLHFGNGTRLTVT.

This chain uses TRBV5-6 with TRBJ1-5; D ambiguous. The V gene lost 0 bases and the J gene lost 0 bases, with 4 bases spanning the gap. CDR1 SGHDT and CDR2 YYEEEE come from the germline V gene. The CDR3 totals 14 residues. Here the CDR3 DNA reads TGTGCCAGCAGCTTGGCCAATAGCAATCAGCCCCAGCATTTT. Protein product: CASSLANSNQPQHF.

The chain recombines TRBV6-5 with TRBJ1-3; 10 positions agree with TRBD1. Germline lookup yields CDR1 MNHEY and CDR2 SVGAGI. This CDR3 comprises 16 residues. The V segment lost 6 bases and the J segment 0 bases; nucleotides outside the gene matches: 5. The CDR3 reads CASSLTGGGSGNTIYF. CDR3 DNA: TGTGCCAGCAGCCTGACAGGGGGCGGCTCTGGAAACACCATATATTTT.

This clonotype was picked up a small number of times. V is TRBV7-9 and J is TRBJ2-1, with TRBD1 as a possible D gene (6 bases). Germline lookup yields CDR1 SEHNR and CDR2 FQNEAQ (reference sequence). V was clipped by 1 base and J by 2 bases, with 12 bases between them. The CDR3 runs to 16 residues. For the CDR3, the DNA is TGTGCCAGCAGCTTAGAGGCAGGGGAAGCCTACAATGAGCAGTTCTTC. Translated, it gives CASSLEAGEAYNEQFF.

This clonotype was detected only a few times. The V gene is TRBV20-1, the J gene TRBJ2-1; the match to TRBD2 covers 8 bases. The V gene end was trimmed by 1 base and the J gene end by 2 bases; junction bases not matched to a gene: 7. The CDR3 covers 16 residues. The germline gives CDR1 DFQATT, CDR2 SNEGSKA (reference sequence). This chain's CDR3 is CSARGYGSGTYNEQFF. In DNA, the CDR3 is TGCAGTGCTAGAGGGTACGGTAGCGGGACCTACAATGAGCAGTTCTTC.

The chain links TRBV20-1 to TRBJ2-1, with 9 nucleotides matching TRBD2. With the DNA end fitting TRBJ2-7 better, the J assignment may be wrong. Germline CDR1 and CDR2: DFQATT and SNEGSKA (reference sequence). This CDR3 has 15 residues. CDR3 residues: CSARDVAGVYNEQYF. In nucleotides, the CDR3 is TGCAGTGCTAGAGATGTAGCGGGGGTATACAATGAGCAGTACTTC.

This chain joins TRBV12-3 or TRBV12-4 and TRBJ2-7; D is undetermined. This CDR3 has 12 residues. V shed 3 bases and J shed 5 bases, with 8 bases lying between them. The CDR3 sequence: CASSFLANEQYF. The CDR3 nucleotides are TGTGCCAGCAGTTTTCTGGCGAACGAGCAGTACTTC.

V usage is TRBV6-5 and J usage is TRBJ2-4; 15 bases align to TRBD2. This CDR3 is built from 19 residues. Germline CDR1 reads MNHEY; CDR2 reads SVGAGI. After removal of 1 base from V and 3 bases from J, the junction contained 7 bases not matched to a gene. Here the CDR3 reads CASSYYGLAGGRGKNIQYF. DNA for the CDR3: TGTGCCAGCAGTTACTACGGACTAGCGGGGGGGCGTGGCAAAAACATTCAGTACTTC.

The chain couples TRBV5-1 to TRBJ2-3, with 8 bases lining up with TRBD1. CDR1 is SGHRS and CDR2 is YFSETQ in the germline V gene. The trim removed 4 bases at V and 4 bases at J, leaving 5 bases unmatched. The CDR3 runs 14 residues. The CDR3 bases are TGCGCCAGCAGCCGGGGACAGGAGGCAGATACGCAGTATTTT. Translating gives CASSRGQEADTQYF. Drawing the rest from reference TRBV5-1 and TRBJ2-3, the complete variable domain is KAGVTQTPRYLIKTRGQQVTLSCSPISGHRSVSWYQQTPGQGLQFLFEYFSETQRNKGNFPGRFSGRQFSNSRSEMNVSTLELGDSALYLCASSRGQEADTQYFGPGTRLTVL.

This clonotype was picked up a small number of times. The V and J genes are TRBV7-2 and TRBJ2-1; 8 bases match TRBD2. The CDR3 covers 19 residues. The germline V gene encodes CDR1 SGHTA and CDR2 FQGNSA. Germline trimming cut 5 bases from V and 0 bases from J; bases unmatched to any gene: 15. CDR3 protein: CASSPGGLAHSSSYNEQFF. The CDR3 coding sequence is TGTGCCAGCAGCCCGGGAGGACTAGCCCACTCCTCCTCCTACAATGAGCAGTTCTTC. The full variable domain, with the rest looked up from reference TRBV7-2 and TRBJ2-1, is GAGVSQSPSNKVTEKGKDVELRCDPISGHTALYWYRQSLGQGLEFLIYFQGNSAPDKSGLPSDRFSAERTGGSVSTLTIQRTQQEDSAVYLCASSPGGLAHSSSYNEQFFGPGTRLTVL.

The chain joins TRBV3-1 to TRBJ2-1; 12 bases line up with TRBD2. This CDR3 region has 15 residues. The germline V gene encodes CDR1 LGHDT and CDR2 YNNKEL (reference sequence). The V gene end was trimmed by 0 bases and the J gene end by 15 bases; junction bases not matched to a gene: 9. CDR3 sequence: CASSQEILAGGGRFF. The CDR3 nucleotides read TGTGCCAGCAGCCAAGAAATACTAGCGGGGGGCGGCAGGTTCTTC.

V and J are TRBV5-1 and TRBJ1-1, with D possibly matching TRBD1 (5 bases). The CDR3 consists of 15 residues. Germline V gene sequence: CDR1 SGHRS, CDR2 YFSETQ. V lost 1 base, J lost 7 bases, and 17 bases lay in between. The CDR3 bases are TGCGCCAGCAGCTTGTCAGGACATACGAACGGTGAAGCTTTCTTT. The encoded protein is CASSLSGHTNGEAFF.

CDR3 DNA sequence: TGTGCCAGCAGCCCGGGACAGGGAACCACAGATACGCAGTATTTT. This codes for CASSPGQGTTDTQYF. The chain couples TRBV11-2 to TRBJ2-3; 9 nucleotides agree with TRBD1. The CDR3 contains 15 residues. Germline CDR1 reads SGHAT; CDR2 reads FQNNGV. J gave up 2 bases and V 5 bases, and 5 bases lay outside the gene matches.

The chain is built from TRBV10-3 and TRBJ1-1; 9 bases map to TRBD1. Germline V CDR1 and CDR2: ENHRY, SYGVKD. The CDR3 spans 15 residues. V shed 7 bases, J shed 2 bases, and the junction held 8 bases outside the gene matches. The CDR3 region is CAITPGQGLNTEAFF. As DNA, the CDR3 is TGTGCCATCACCCCCGGACAGGGGCTTAACACTGAAGCTTTCTTT.

The rearrangement uses TRBV7-8 and TRBJ1-2; possibly TRBD1 for D (6 bases). Germline lookup yields CDR1 SGHVS and CDR2 FQNEAQ. Trimming took off 5 bases at V and 1 base at J, with 14 bases between the two ends. The CDR3 runs to 15 residues. Written as DNA, the CDR3 is TGTGCCAGCAGCGACCGGACAGTGGATAACTATGGCTACACCTTC. This encodes CASSDRTVDNYGYTF.